This TCR beta chain is from a study of technical replicates of blood from a handful of donors. Clones were read by immunoSEQ multiplex PCR, and TCRdb kept only the in-frame ones, dropping some. This table holds tens of thousands of clones, around 87% found once. The germline CDR1 and CDR2 sequences are SGHTA and FQGTGA. The V and J ends lost 2 bases and 10 bases respectively, with 12 bases between them. The CDR3 is made up of 14 amino acids. This TCR was sampled from a human donor in good health. Some clones in this sample may be carry-over from other donors' samples. The chain has TRBV7-3 and TRBJ1-6; D is undetermined. Sequencing was performed on PBMCs. In DNA form, the CDR3 reads TGTGCCAGCAGCTTAGGCCCCGGGGAATCACCCCTCCACTTT. Protein: CASSLGPGESPLHF.